A single T cell receptor beta chain is shown here with its context. What it binds is not known. This entry comes from a study of regulatory T cells in long-lasting Graves disease. With iRepertoire HTBI primers and Arm-PCR of CDR3 regions, TCR beta libraries were built. TCRdb recomputed calls from the multiplex PCR reads with MiXCR, one row per CDR3 protein. The sample comprises a few hundred thousand distinct CDR3 sequences, roughly a fifth of which are singletons, and roughly an eighth rests with the top ten. The time point: persistent/refractory GD, antithyroid drugs over 5 years with positive TRAb. The TCR library was prepared using RNA isolated from PBMCs. Findings of the study overall: The sample size was small, and this may have reduced accuracy.

CDR1 SGDLS and CDR2 YYNGEE come from the germline V gene. The length of the CDR3 is 14 residues. V was pared by 4 bases and J by 4 bases, with 14 bases between. The sequence came from a female donor with Graves disease. This rearrangement joins TRBV9 to TRBJ1-1; maybe TRBD1 (6 bases). Source: peripheral blood mononuclear cells (PBMCs), taken when the disease was refractory, from a patient treated with antithyroid drugs. The DNA of the CDR3 is TGTGCCAGCAGCCCGACAGGATCTGCCACTGAAGCTTTCTTT. Protein: CASSPTGSATEAFF.